These 27 T cell receptor beta chains were sequenced from one sample in a study of T cells after yellow fever vaccination. TCRdb recomputed calls from the 5' RACE reads with MiXCR, one row per CDR3 protein. The sample includes 200,000 to 300,000 distinct CDR3 sequences, roughly 13% of them seen just once. The specimen was CD4+ T cells sorted from PBMCs, collected 45 days after the yellow fever booster vaccination. These receptors were obtained from a man under 40 who received the YFV17D yellow fever vaccine.

In DNA form, the CDR3 reads TGCGCCAGCAGCTTGGGCGGGAATAAAGAGACCCAGTACTTC. Protein: CASSLGGNKETQYF. V is TRBV5-1 and J is TRBJ2-5, with D possibly TRBD2 on 6 matching bases. Germline assignment: CDR1 SGHRS and CDR2 YFSETQ. The length of the CDR3 is 14 residues. V gave up 0 bases and J gave up 3 bases, with 9 bases separating them. Drawing the rest from reference TRBV5-1 and TRBJ2-5, the complete variable domain is KAGVTQTPRYLIKTRGQQVTLSCSPISGHRSVSWYQQTPGQGLQFLFEYFSETQRNKGNFPGRFSGRQFSNSRSEMNVSTLELGDSALYLCASSLGGNKETQYFGPGTRLLVL.

V and J are TRBV7-9 and TRBJ2-7, with D possibly TRBD1 on 5 matching bases. The germline CDR1 and CDR2 sequences are SEHNR and FQNEAQ (reference sequence). CDR3 size: 13 residues. Between the trimmed V and J ends, which lost 7 bases and 3 bases, there was a span of 13 bases. The CDR3 here is CASTWGTDYEQYF. The CDR3 DNA reads as TGTGCCAGCACCTGGGGCACGGACTACGAGCAGTACTTC. Full variable domain (missing parts from reference TRBV7-9 and TRBJ2-7): DTGVSQNPRHKITKRGQNVTFRCDPISEHNRLYWYRQTLGQGPEFLTYFQNEAQLEKSRLLSDRFSAERPKGSFSTLEIQRTEQGDSAMYLCASTWGTDYEQYFGPGTRLTVT.

This clonotype appeared a few times. The rearrangement links TRBV24-1 to TRBJ1-5; possible D gene TRBD1, 5 bases. V was pared by 5 bases and J by 3 bases, with 16 bases between. The germline V gene encodes CDR1 KGHDR and CDR2 SFDVKD. The CDR3 sequence is 16 residues long. DNA of the CDR3: TGTGCCACCAGTGGGGAACGGGGGGGATTCAATCAGCCCCAGCATTTT. Translated: CATSGERGGFNQPQHF.

This clonotype was detected only a few times. J is TRBJ1-2 and V is TRBV7-2; 9 nucleotides line up with TRBD1. This CDR3 contains 16 residues. CDR1 is SGHTA and CDR2 is FQGNSA in the germline V gene. Trimming cost V 6 bases and J 6 bases; bases outside gene matches: 14. CDR3 residues: CASSFRPGQGIHGYTF. As DNA, the CDR3 is TGTGCCAGCAGTTTCCGGCCGGGACAGGGAATCCATGGCTACACCTTC.

This clonotype occurred a few times. V is TRBV15 and J is TRBJ1-1, with a possible D match to TRBD1 (5 bases). From germline, CDR1 is LNHNV and CDR2 YYDKDF (reference sequence). This CDR3 has 14 amino acids. The ends were cut back, 5 bases at V and 0 bases at J, with 10 bases in the middle. CDR3 amino acids: CATSGGLLNTEAFF. CDR3 bases: TGTGCCACCAGCGGGGGGTTGTTGAACACTGAAGCTTTCTTT.

About this clonotype: Possible read error: a much larger clone is one base away. The chain couples TRBV12-3 or TRBV12-4 to TRBJ2-5, with D possibly matching TRBD1 (5 bases). CDR3 length: 13 amino acids. V lost 5 bases, J lost 5 bases, and 12 bases lay in between. CDR3 loop: CASSPLKGETQYF. In DNA, the CDR3 is TGTGCCAGCAGTCCCCTCAAGGGGGAGACCCAGTACTTC.

This clonotype was detected a few times. The rearrangement joins TRBV4-2 to TRBJ1-2; no clear D gene. The CDR3 length is 15 residues. Trimming took 4 bases from V and 6 from J, leaving 18 bases between them. CDR1 is LGHNA and CDR2 is YNFKEQ in the germline V gene. The CDR3 bases are TGTGCCAGCAGCCGCGATTATCAGAAGTCGCATGGCTACACCTTC. Protein: CASSRDYQKSHGYTF.

This rearrangement joins TRBV20-1 to TRBJ2-3; 12 positions agree with TRBD2. Per the germline V gene, CDR1 is DFQATT and CDR2 is SNEGSKA (reference sequence). V gave up 2 bases and J gave up 4 bases; unmatched junction bases: 13. The CDR3 length is 18 residues. The CDR3 nucleotides read TGCAGTGCTAGACTCCTGGCTACTAGCGGGAGGCACCCAGATACGCAGTATTTT. The encoded protein is CSARLLATSGRHPDTQYF.

This CDR3 is CASSSKRADTQYF. The CDR3 nucleotides are TGTGCCAGCAGCTCAAAACGGGCAGATACGCAGTATTTT. The V call is TRBV12-3 or TRBV12-4, the J call TRBJ2-3; no firm D call. The CDR3 is 13 amino acids. The V end was cut by 6 bases, the J end by 4 bases, with 11 bases between.

Only a few counts were recorded for this clonotype. This rearrangement joins TRBV5-1 to TRBJ2-3, with D possibly TRBD1 on 8 matching bases. Germline CDR1 and CDR2: SGHRS and YFSETQ. Between the trimmed V and J ends, which lost 4 bases and 5 bases, there was a span of 17 bases. The CDR3 loop spans 15 amino acids. CDR3 in amino acids: CASSGGQGGRDTQYF. The CDR3 nucleotides are TGCGCCAGCAGCGGAGGACAGGGAGGGAGAGATACGCAGTATTTT.

The J gene is TRBJ2-5, the V gene TRBV10-2, with 10 bases fitting TRBD1. The V gene's germline CDR1 is WSHSY and CDR2 SAAADI. Losses at the gene ends were 9 bases for V and 7 bases for J; bases not matched to a gene: 5. The CDR3 runs to 12 residues. The CDR3 bases are TGCGCCAGTGGACAGGGGGAAGGGACCCAGTACTTC. Translating gives CASGQGEGTQYF.

This clonotype came up a few times. The CDR3 loop is CSAGGGRASNEQYF. The CDR3 bases are TGCAGTGCTGGAGGAGGGAGGGCCAGCAACGAGCAGTACTTC. The rearrangement joins TRBV20-1 to TRBJ2-7; 7 positions agree with TRBD2. CDR3 length: 14 residues. V lost 5 bases, J lost 5 bases, and 12 bases stayed unmatched. Germline values: CDR1 DFQATT, CDR2 SNEGSKA (reference sequence).

The CDR3 DNA follows: TGTGCCAGCAGCTTAACGGCTAGCCAAGAGACCCAGTACTTC. Encoded protein: CASSLTASQETQYF. The rearrangement uses TRBV7-9 and TRBJ2-5; unclear D gene. The CDR3 runs to 14 residues. In germline, CDR1 is SEHNR, CDR2 FQNEAQ (reference sequence). Between the trimmed V and J ends, which lost 2 bases and 1 base, there was a span of 8 bases.

In its sample, this clonotype was seen a few times. This rearrangement joins TRBV24-1 to TRBJ1-5; tentatively, D is TRBD1 (6 bases). The germline CDR1 and CDR2 sequences are KGHDR and SFDVKD. V was shortened by 3 bases and J by 5 bases, with 16 bases between the two germline ends. The CDR3 has 16 residues. The CDR3 loop reads CATSDRRQAQDQPQHF. CDR3 sequence (DNA): TGTGCCACCAGTGATAGACGACAGGCCCAGGATCAGCCCCAGCATTTT.

V and J are TRBV6-2 or TRBV6-3 and TRBJ2-7; either TRBD1 or TRBD2 may fit D (6 bases each). Germline loops: CDR1 MNHEY, CDR2 SVGEGT. This CDR3 has 12 amino acids. The V and J ends lost 6 bases and 7 bases respectively, with 13 bases between them. The CDR3 sequence is CASSTRGREQYF. CDR3 nucleotides: TGTGCCAGCAGCACTCGGGGGCGAGAGCAGTACTTC.

This clonotype appeared a few times. The J gene is TRBJ1-1, the V gene TRBV2; no clear D. Germline CDR1 reads SNHLY; CDR2 reads FYNNEI. CDR3 length equals 13 residues. The V end lost 8 bases, the J end lost 5 bases, and 15 bases lay between the germline ends. The CDR3, as DNA: TGTGCCAGCCGAGAGGGAGGAGAGACTGAAGCTTTCTTT. It encodes CASREGGETEAFF. Together with reference TRBV2 and TRBJ1-1, the CDR3 gives the full variable domain: EPEVTQTPSHQVTQMGQEVILRCVPISNHLYFYWYRQILGQKVEFLVSFYNNEISEKSEIFDDQFSVERPDGSNFTLKIRSTKLEDSAMYFCASREGGETEAFFGQGTRLTVV.

This clonotype was found a few times. V and J are TRBV21-1 and TRBJ2-3. TRBV21-1 is assigned pseudogene status. This CDR3 has 15 amino acids. CDR3 sequence reads: CASTYAAICTDTQYF. The CDR3 coding sequence is TGTGCCAGCACCTATGCGGCAATTTGCACAGATACGCAGTATTTT.

This clonotype turned up a few times. The gene calls are TRBV5-6 and TRBJ2-3, with 7 bases that match TRBD2. CDR1 and CDR2 (germline): SGHDT, YYEEEE. J gave up 2 bases and V 3 bases, and 6 bases lay outside the gene matches. The CDR3 extends over 15 amino acids. The CDR3 DNA reads TGTGCCAGCAGCTCCCCGGGGGGAATCACAGATACGCAGTATTTT. This codes for CASSSPGGITDTQYF.

This clonotype was detected a few times. This sequence joins TRBV6-1 and TRBJ2-2; weak D call: TRBD2 (6 bases). The germline CDR1 and CDR2 sequences are MNHNS and SASEGT. V gave up 6 bases and J gave up 1 base, with 12 bases separating them. This CDR3 spans 15 amino acids. DNA of the CDR3: TGTGCCAGCAGATCCGGGACTCTGAACACCGGGGAGCTGTTTTTT. Translated: CASRSGTLNTGELFF.

This sequence joins TRBV20-1 and TRBJ2-7, with 7 bases lining up with TRBD2. Germline CDR1 is DFQATT and CDR2 is SNEGSKA (reference sequence). The CDR3 length is 12 residues. V lost 1 base to trimming and J lost 12 bases; unmatched junction nucleotides: 9. CDR3 DNA sequence: TGCAGTGCTAGAGTGGCGGGAGAGGGTTTGTACTTC. Translation gives CSARVAGEGLYF.

The rearrangement joins TRBV5-1 to TRBJ2-1; TRBD1 aligns across 8 bases. Germline CDR1 reads SGHRS; CDR2 reads YFSETQ. This CDR3 spans 14 amino acids. J gave up 7 bases and V 3 bases, and 6 bases lay outside the gene matches. CDR3 amino acids: CASSWPDRVNEQFF. As DNA, the CDR3 is TGCGCCAGCAGCTGGCCGGACAGGGTTAATGAGCAGTTCTTC.

As regards this clonotype: Since a much larger clone is just one base distant, this may be a read error. The V and J genes are TRBV18 and TRBJ2-7; D unclear. This CDR3 contains 13 residues. Germline assignment: CDR1 KGHSH and CDR2 LQKENI. In nucleotides, the CDR3 is TGTGACAGCTCAACGTCAGGTTTCAACGAGCAGTACTTC. This codes for CDSSTSGFNEQYF.

The chain combines TRBV5-4 with TRBJ2-1, with 7 bases fitting TRBD2. CDR1 is SGHNT, CDR2 YYREEE, per germline (reference sequence). CDR3 length: 16 residues. V was clipped by 0 bases and J by 2 bases; unmatched bases: 5. CDR3 sequence (DNA): TGTGCCAGCAGCTTGGGGGGACTATCCACCTACAATGAGCAGTTCTTC. Its protein is CASSLGGLSTYNEQFF.

V and J are TRBV28 and TRBJ2-4, with TRBD2 matching over 9 bases. The CDR3 consists of 17 residues. Germline CDR1 and CDR2: MDHEN and SYDVKM. V lost 4 bases and J lost 1; bases outside the gene matches: 8. This CDR3 reads CASSSAGTSRAKNIQYF. CDR3 DNA: TGTGCCAGCAGTTCCGCCGGGACTAGCAGGGCCAAAAACATTCAGTACTTC. The whole variable domain, filled in from reference TRBV28 and TRBJ2-4, reads DVKVTQSSRYLVKRTGEKVFLECVQDMDHENMFWYRQDPGLGLRLIYFSYDVKMKEKGDIPEGYSVSREKKERFSLILESASTNQTSMYLCASSSAGTSRAKNIQYFGAGTRLSVL.

This clonotype was counted at least ten times. The V gene is TRBV7-2, the J gene TRBJ2-7; D is perhaps TRBD1 or TRBD2 (5 bases each). Per germline, CDR1 SGHTA and CDR2 FQGNSA. The CDR3 is made up of 15 amino acids. The V and J ends lost 5 bases and 4 bases respectively, with 18 bases between them. This chain's CDR3 is CASSPVPGPVYEQYF. CDR3 DNA sequence: TGTGCCAGCAGCCCCGTCCCGGGACCGGTATACGAGCAGTACTTC.

This clonotype was counted only a few times. The gene calls are TRBV6-1 and TRBJ2-1, with 8 bases aligning to TRBD1. Germline trimming cut 6 bases from V and 7 bases from J; bases unmatched to any gene: 5. This CDR3 region has 13 residues. Germline CDR1 MNHNS, CDR2 SASEGT. This CDR3 reads CASSSWTGNEQFF. In DNA, the CDR3 is TGTGCCAGCAGCTCATGGACAGGGAATGAGCAGTTCTTC.

The V and J genes are TRBV12-3 or TRBV12-4 and TRBJ2-5, with 8 bases lining up with TRBD1. The length of the CDR3 is 16 residues. Germline trimming cut 3 bases from V and 5 bases from J; bases unmatched to any gene: 11. The CDR3 DNA is TGTGCCAGCAGTTTTTATGGGACAGGAGGTTCCGAGACCCAGTACTTC. Translation gives CASSFYGTGGSETQYF.